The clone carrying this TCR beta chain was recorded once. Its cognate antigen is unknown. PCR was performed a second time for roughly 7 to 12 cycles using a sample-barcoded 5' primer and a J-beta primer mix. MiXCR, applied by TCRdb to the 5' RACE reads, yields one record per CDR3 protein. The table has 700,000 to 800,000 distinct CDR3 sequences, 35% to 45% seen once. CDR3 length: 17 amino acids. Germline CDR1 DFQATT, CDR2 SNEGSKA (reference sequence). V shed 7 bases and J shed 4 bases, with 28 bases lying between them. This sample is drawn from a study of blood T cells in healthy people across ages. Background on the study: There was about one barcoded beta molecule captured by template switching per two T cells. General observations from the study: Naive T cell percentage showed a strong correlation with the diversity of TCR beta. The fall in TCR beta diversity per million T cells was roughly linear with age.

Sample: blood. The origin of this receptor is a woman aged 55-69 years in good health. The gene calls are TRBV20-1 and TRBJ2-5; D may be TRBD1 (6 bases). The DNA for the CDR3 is TGCAGTGTTCCCAATTCCCAGGGGACGGGTAGGGGAGAGACCCAGTACTTC. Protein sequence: CSVPNSQGTGRGETQYF.